The 8 T cell receptor beta chains in this list originate from one sample, sequenced in a study of T cells in Graves' hyperthyroidism and ophthalmopathy. TCR beta CDR3 region amplification was performed from RNA transcripts. First-round RT-PCR with HTBI primers amplified the TCR CDR3 region. TCRdb re-analysed the multiplex PCR reads in MiXCR, keeping a single row per CDR3 protein. The table records around 500,000 distinct CDR3 sequences, around 15% of them present only once. The sample was blood. The receptors shown here come from a woman in her thirties or forties with Graves' hyperthyroidism.

There are a few counts of this clonotype. V usage is TRBV12-3 or TRBV12-4 and J usage is TRBJ2-1, with 9 bases fitting TRBD1. The CDR3 contains 14 residues. Trimming at V came to 4 bases and at J to 5 bases, leaving 3 bases not matched to a gene. Here the CDR3 reads CASSSGQGNNEQFF. In DNA form, the CDR3 reads TGTGCCAGCAGTTCGGGACAGGGTAACAATGAGCAGTTCTTC.

This clonotype has just a few counts. The V and J genes are TRBV24-1 and TRBJ2-2; D is uncertain. Germline loops: CDR1 KGHDR, CDR2 SFDVKD. The CDR3 is 12 residues long. Trimming shortened V by 5 bases and J by 5 bases, and 5 bases separated the two germline ends. DNA for the CDR3: TGTGCCACCAGTGTAGGGACCGGGGAGCTGTTTTTT. Protein product: CATSVGTGELFF.

V and J are TRBV4-1 and TRBJ1-2, with D unclear. Trimming left V 1 base short and J 2 bases short, with 11 bases between. The CDR3 runs to 15 residues. CDR1 is MGHRA and CDR2 is YSYEKL in the germline V gene. CDR3 sequence (DNA): TGCGCCAGCAGCCAAGTGGAGAGTAAGAACTATGGCTACACCTTC. Protein product: CASSQVESKNYGYTF.

This clonotype was detected ten times or more. The V call is TRBV20-1, the J call TRBJ1-1; 8 nucleotides align to TRBD1. CDR3 length: 13 residues. The ends lost 3 bases at V and 3 bases at J; junction bases unmatched: 3. CDR1 is DFQATT, CDR2 SNEGSKA, per germline (reference sequence). CDR3 amino acids: CSASQGADTEAFF. The CDR3 DNA follows: TGCAGTGCTAGTCAGGGGGCGGACACTGAAGCTTTCTTT.

This clonotype was seen ten or more times. CDR3 nucleotide sequence: TGCAGTGCTGCCCTAGCGGGGCGATCCTACAATGAGCAGTTCTTC. It codes for CSAALAGRSYNEQFF. The chain uses TRBV20-1 and TRBJ2-1, with TRBD2 identical over 9 bases. CDR1 is DFQATT, CDR2 SNEGSKA, per germline (reference sequence). The J segment lost 1 base and the V segment lost 5 bases, leaving 6 bases of the junction unmatched. There are 15 residues in the CDR3.

The V call is TRBV29-1, the J call TRBJ1-2; D is ambiguous. Germline assignment: CDR1 SQVTM and CDR2 ANQGSEA. V dropped 3 bases and J dropped 3 bases, with 8 bases sitting between them. CDR3 size: 12 residues. The CDR3 nucleotides read TGCAGCGTTGACGAGGGTTACTATGGCTACACCTTC. Amino acids: CSVDEGYYGYTF. Together with reference TRBV29-1 and TRBJ1-2, the CDR3 gives the full variable domain: SAVISQKPSRDICQRGTSLTIQCQVDSQVTMMFWYRQQPGQSLTLIATANQGSEATYESGFVIDKFPISRPNLTFSTLTVSNMSPEDSSIYLCSVDEGYYGYTFGSGTRLTVV.

This clonotype was recorded many times. This clone may be a read error of a much larger clone one base away. The chain uses TRBV3-1 and TRBJ1-6, with 10 bases lining up with TRBD1. Germline CDR1 LGHDT, CDR2 YNNKEL (reference sequence). The CDR3 is 14 residues long. V gave up 3 bases and J gave up 8 bases; unmatched junction bases: 1. The CDR3 spells CASSQGQGYSPLHF. Here the CDR3 DNA reads TGTGCCAGCAGCCAGGGACAGGGGTATTCACCCCTCCACTTT. Full variable domain (outside the CDR3, taken from reference TRBV3-1 and TRBJ1-6): DTAVSQTPKYLVTQMGNDKSIKCEQNLGHDTMYWYKQDSKKFLKIMFSYNNKELIINETVPNRFSPKSPDKAHLNLHINSLELGDSAVYFCASSQGQGYSPLHFGNGTRLTVT.

There are a few counts of this clonotype. The chain is built from TRBV5-1 and TRBJ2-1, with TRBD2 matching over 7 bases. The CDR3 extends over 14 amino acids. CDR1 and CDR2 from the germline V gene are SGHRS and YFSETQ. With V trimmed by 3 bases and J by 5 bases, 5 bases remained unmatched. The CDR3 spells CASSYLAENNEQFF. The CDR3 DNA reads as TGCGCCAGCAGCTACCTAGCGGAGAACAATGAGCAGTTCTTC.